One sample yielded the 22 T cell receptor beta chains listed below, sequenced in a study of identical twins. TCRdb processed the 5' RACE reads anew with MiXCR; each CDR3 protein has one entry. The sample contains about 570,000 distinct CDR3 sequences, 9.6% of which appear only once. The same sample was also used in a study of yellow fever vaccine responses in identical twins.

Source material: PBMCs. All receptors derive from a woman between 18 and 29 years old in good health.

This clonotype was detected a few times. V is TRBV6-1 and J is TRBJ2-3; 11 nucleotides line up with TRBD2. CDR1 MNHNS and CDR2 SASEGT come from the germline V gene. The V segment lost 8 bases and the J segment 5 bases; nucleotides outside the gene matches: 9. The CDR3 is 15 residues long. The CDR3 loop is CASPPLAGGRDTQYF. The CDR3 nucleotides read TGTGCCAGCCCCCCTCTAGCGGGGGGCCGAGATACGCAGTATTTT.

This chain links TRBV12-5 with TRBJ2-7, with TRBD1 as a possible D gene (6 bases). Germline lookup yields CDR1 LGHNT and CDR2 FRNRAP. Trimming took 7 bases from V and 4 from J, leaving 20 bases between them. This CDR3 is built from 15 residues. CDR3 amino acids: CASDPDRDKKYEQYF. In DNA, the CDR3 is TGTGCTAGTGACCCGGACCGGGACAAAAAATACGAGCAGTACTTC.

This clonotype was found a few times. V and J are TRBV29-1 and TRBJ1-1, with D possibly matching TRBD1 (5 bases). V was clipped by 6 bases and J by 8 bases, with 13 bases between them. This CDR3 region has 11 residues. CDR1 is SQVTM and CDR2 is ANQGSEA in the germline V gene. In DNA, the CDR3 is TGCAGCGTACTAATCCCAGGGGAAGCTTTCTTT. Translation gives CSVLIPGEAFF.

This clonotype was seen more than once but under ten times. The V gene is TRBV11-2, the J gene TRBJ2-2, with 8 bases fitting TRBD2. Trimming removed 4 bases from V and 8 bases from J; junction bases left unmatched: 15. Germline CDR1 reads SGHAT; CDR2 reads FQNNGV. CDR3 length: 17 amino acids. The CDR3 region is CASSSIRRGGPGGELFF. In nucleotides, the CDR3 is TGTGCCAGCAGCTCCATCCGCCGGGGGGGTCCTGGGGGGGAGCTGTTTTTT.

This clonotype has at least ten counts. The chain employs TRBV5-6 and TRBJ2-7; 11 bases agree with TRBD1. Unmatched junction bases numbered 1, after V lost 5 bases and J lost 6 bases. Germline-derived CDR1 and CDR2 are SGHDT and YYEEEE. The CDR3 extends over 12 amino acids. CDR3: CASRDRGPEQYF. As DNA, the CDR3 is TGTGCCAGCAGGGACAGGGGGCCCGAGCAGTACTTC.

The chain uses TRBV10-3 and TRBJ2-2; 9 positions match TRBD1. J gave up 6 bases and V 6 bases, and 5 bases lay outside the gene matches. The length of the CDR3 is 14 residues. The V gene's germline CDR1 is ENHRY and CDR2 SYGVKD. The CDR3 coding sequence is TGTGCCATCAGGTGGGACAGGGATGCCGGGGAGCTGTTTTTT. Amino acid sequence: CAIRWDRDAGELFF.

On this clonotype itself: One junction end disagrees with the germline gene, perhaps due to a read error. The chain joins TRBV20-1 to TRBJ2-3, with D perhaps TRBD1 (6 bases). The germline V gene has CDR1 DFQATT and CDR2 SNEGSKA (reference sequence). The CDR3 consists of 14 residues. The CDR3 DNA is TGCACTGCTAGTGGGGCAGGGGCGACAGATACGCAGTATTTT. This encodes CTASGAGATDTQYF.

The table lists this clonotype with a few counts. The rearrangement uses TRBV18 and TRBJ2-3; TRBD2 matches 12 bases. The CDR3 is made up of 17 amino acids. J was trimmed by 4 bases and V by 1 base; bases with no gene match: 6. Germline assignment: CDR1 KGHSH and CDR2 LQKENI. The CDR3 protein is CASSPRTSGDWPDTQYF. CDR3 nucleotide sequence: TGTGCCAGCTCACCACGGACTAGCGGGGATTGGCCAGATACGCAGTATTTT.

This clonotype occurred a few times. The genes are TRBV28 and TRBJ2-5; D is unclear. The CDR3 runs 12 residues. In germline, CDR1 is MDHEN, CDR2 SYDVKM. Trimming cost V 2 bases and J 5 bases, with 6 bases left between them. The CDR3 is CASSLLWETQYF. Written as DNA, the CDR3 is TGTGCCAGCAGTTTACTCTGGGAGACCCAGTACTTC.

CDR3 sequence: CASSFGGLSEQYF. The CDR3 bases are TGTGCCAGCAGTTTTGGGGGACTTTCCGAGCAGTACTTC. The V gene is TRBV12-3 or TRBV12-4, the J gene TRBJ2-7; maybe TRBD2 (6 bases). The length of the CDR3 is 13 residues. V was cut by 3 bases and J by 6 bases, with 12 bases left in between.

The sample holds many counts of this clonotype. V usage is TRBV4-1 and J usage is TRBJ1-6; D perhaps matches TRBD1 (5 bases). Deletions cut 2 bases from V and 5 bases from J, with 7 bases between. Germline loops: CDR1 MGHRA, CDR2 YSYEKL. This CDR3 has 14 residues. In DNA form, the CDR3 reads TGCGCCAGCAGCCAACTGGGGGATAATTCACCCCTCCACTTT. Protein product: CASSQLGDNSPLHF.

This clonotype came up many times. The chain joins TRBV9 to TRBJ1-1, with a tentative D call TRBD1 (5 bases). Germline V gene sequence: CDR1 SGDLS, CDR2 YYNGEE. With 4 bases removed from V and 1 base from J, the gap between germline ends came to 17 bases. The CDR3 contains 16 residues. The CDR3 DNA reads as TGTGCCAGCAGCTATTCCGACGACAGCTGGAACACTGAAGCTTTCTTT. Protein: CASSYSDDSWNTEAFF.

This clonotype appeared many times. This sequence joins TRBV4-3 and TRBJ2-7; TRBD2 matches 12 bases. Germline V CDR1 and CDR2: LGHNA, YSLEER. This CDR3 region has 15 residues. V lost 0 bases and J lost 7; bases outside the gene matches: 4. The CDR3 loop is CASSQDKGLAGEQYF. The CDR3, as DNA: TGCGCCAGCAGCCAAGATAAGGGACTAGCGGGTGAGCAGTACTTC.

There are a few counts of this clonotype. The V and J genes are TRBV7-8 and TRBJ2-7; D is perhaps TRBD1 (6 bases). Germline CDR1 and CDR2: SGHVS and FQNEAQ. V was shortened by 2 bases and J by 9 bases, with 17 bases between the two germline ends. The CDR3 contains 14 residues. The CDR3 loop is CASSLLGQPGGQYF. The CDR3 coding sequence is TGTGCCAGCAGCTTACTGGGACAACCGGGTGGGCAGTACTTC.

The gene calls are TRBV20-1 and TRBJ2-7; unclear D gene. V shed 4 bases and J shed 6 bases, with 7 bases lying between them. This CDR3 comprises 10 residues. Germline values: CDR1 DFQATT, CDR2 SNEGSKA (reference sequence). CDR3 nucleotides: TGCAGTGCTAAGCTCCGCGAGCAGTACTTC. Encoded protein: CSAKLREQYF.

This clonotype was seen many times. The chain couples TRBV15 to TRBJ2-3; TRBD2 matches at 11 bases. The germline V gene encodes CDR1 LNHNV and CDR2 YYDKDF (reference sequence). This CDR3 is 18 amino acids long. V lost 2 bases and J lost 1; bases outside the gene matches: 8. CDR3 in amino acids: CATSRFSGRALGTDTQYF. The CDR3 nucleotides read TGTGCCACCAGCAGATTTAGCGGGAGGGCTTTGGGCACAGATACGCAGTATTTT.

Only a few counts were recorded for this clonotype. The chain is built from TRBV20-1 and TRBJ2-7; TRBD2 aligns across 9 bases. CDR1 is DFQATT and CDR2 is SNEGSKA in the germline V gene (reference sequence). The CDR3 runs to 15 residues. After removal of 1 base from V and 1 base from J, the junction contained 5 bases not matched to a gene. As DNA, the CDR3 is TGCAGTGCTAGAGTCCCGACTAGCGGTTCCTACGAGCAGTACTTC. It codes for CSARVPTSGSYEQYF.

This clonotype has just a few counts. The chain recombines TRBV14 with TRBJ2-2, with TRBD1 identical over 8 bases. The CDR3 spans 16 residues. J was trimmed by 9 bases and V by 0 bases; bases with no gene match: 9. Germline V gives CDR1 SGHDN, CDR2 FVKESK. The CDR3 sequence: CASSQDLRQGYRELFF. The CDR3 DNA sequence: TGTGCCAGCAGCCAAGATCTGCGACAGGGGTACAGGGAGCTGTTTTTT.

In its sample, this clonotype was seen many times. As DNA, the CDR3 is TGTGCCAGCAGTTTAATAAGACGAAGGAACACCGGGGAGCTGTTTTTT. Protein sequence: CASSLIRRRNTGELFF. The rearrangement links TRBV12-3 or TRBV12-4 to TRBJ2-2; D not certain. Trimming removed 2 bases from V and 1 base from J, with 11 bases in between. The CDR3 length is 16 residues.

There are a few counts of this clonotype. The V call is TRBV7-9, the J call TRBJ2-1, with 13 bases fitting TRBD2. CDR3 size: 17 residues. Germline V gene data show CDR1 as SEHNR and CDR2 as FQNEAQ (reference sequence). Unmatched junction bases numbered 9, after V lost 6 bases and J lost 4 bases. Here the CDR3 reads CASSSTSGGALYNEQFF. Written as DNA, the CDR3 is TGTGCCAGCAGTTCCACTAGCGGGGGGGCGTTATACAATGAGCAGTTCTTC.

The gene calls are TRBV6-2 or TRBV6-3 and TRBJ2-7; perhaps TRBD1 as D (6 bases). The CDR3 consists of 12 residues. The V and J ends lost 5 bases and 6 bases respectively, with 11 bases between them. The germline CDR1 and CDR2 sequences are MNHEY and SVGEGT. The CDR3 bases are TGTGCCAGCAGTGGGTGGACAGTCGAGCAGTACTTC. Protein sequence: CASSGWTVEQYF.

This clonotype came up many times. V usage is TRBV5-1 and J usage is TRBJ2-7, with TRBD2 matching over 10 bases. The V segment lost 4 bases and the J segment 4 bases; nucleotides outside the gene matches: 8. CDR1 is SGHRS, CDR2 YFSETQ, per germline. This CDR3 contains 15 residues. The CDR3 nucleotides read TGCGCCAGCAGCACGAGCGGGAGGGCCTCTTACGAGCAGTACTTC. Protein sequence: CASSTSGRASYEQYF.